Each of the 26 T cell receptor beta chains below was sequenced from the same sample in a study of CD8+ T cells in alopecia areata. RNA was extracted and reverse transcribed into cDNA as the sequencing template. Clones were sequenced by immunoSEQ multiplex PCR, and TCRdb holds only the in-frame ones, with some missing. The table has 170,000 or so clones, under 60% seen once. Specified treatment: oral pan-JAK inhibitor, 5-10 mg twice daily. Sequenced here: CD8+ T cells sorted from blood, sampled at week 24, from a patient treated with tofacitinib. The receptors were sampled from a human donor with alopecia areata.

The genes are TRBV5-1 and TRBJ1-2, with D possibly TRBD1 on 5 matching bases. This CDR3 is 21 amino acids long. Germline V gives CDR1 SGHRS, CDR2 YFSETQ. V dropped 4 bases and J dropped 1 base, with 32 bases sitting between them. The CDR3 nucleotides are TGCGCCAGCAGCGCGGCGGGGACGTCAGATCCTCTCCAATCCTTTAACTATGGCTACACCTTC. This codes for CASSAAGTSDPLQSFNYGYTF.

The chain couples TRBV2 to TRBJ1-2; TRBD1 might be the D (5 bases). There are 14 residues in the CDR3. Germline CDR1 and CDR2: SNHLY and FYNNEI. The V gene lost 5 bases and the J gene lost 2 bases, with 12 bases spanning the gap. The CDR3 loop is CASSLGPANYGYTF. The CDR3 nucleotides are TGTGCCAGCAGTTTGGGGCCCGCCAACTATGGCTACACCTTC.

This chain joins TRBV27 and TRBJ2-1; the D gene is possibly TRBD1 (7 bases). V was pared by 3 bases and J by 6 bases, with 12 bases between. Germline V gene data show CDR1 as MNHEY and CDR2 as SMNVEV (reference sequence). The CDR3 spans 14 residues. This chain's CDR3 is CASSFWQGGNEQFF. As DNA, the CDR3 is TGTGCCAGCAGTTTTTGGCAGGGGGGCAATGAGCAGTTCTTC.

CDR3 bases: TGTGCCAGCAGCACAGGGGTGGGGGATACGCAGTATTTT. Its protein is CASSTGVGDTQYF. The genes are TRBV5-6 and TRBJ2-3, with 7 nucleotides matching TRBD1. This CDR3 is 13 amino acids long. The ends lost 4 bases at V and 6 bases at J; junction bases unmatched: 5. Germline-derived CDR1 and CDR2 are SGHDT and YYEEEE.

This clone was seen a handful of times. The genes are TRBV29-1 and TRBJ2-1; TRBD2 is a possible D gene (6 bases). V was shortened by 3 bases and J by 6 bases, with 12 bases between the two germline ends. CDR3 length: 13 amino acids. Germline V CDR1 and CDR2: SQVTM, ANQGSEA. The CDR3 DNA sequence: TGCAGCGTTGATTTTGGGGACTCCAATGAGCAGTTCTTC. Translation: CSVDFGDSNEQFF.

V usage is TRBV29-1 and J usage is TRBJ1-2, with no clear D. Germline CDR1 SQVTM, CDR2 ANQGSEA. The CDR3 length is 13 residues. V shed 3 bases and J shed 5 bases, with 13 bases lying between them. Here the CDR3 reads CSVEGAEDYGYTF. The CDR3 bases are TGCAGCGTTGAGGGTGCAGAAGATTATGGCTACACCTTC.

The chain uses TRBV14 and TRBJ1-1, with unresolved D. This CDR3 is 16 amino acids long. Looked up from germline, CDR1 is SGHDN and CDR2 is FVKESK. Trimming pared 0 bases from V and 6 bases from J, leaving 17 bases between. Here the CDR3 reads CASSQERFGLLAEAFF. The CDR3 DNA reads TGTGCCAGCAGCCAAGAAAGGTTCGGGCTCTTGGCTGAAGCTTTCTTT.

V is TRBV29-1 and J is TRBJ2-7; TRBD1 matches 10 bases. V was clipped by 4 bases and J by 3 bases; unmatched bases: 9. The germline CDR1 and CDR2 sequences are SQVTM and ANQGSEA. CDR3 size: 15 residues. The CDR3 DNA reads as TGCAGCGTTGTTAGCCGGGACAGGGGACTCTACGAGCAGTACTTC. It specifies CSVVSRDRGLYEQYF.

This chain joins TRBV6-5 and TRBJ1-2, with D perhaps matching TRBD1 (6 bases). The V gene lost 2 bases and the J gene lost 7 bases, with 14 bases spanning the gap. Germline CDR1 MNHEY, CDR2 SVGAGI. This CDR3 comprises 14 residues. The CDR3, as DNA: TGTGCCAGCAGTTACGGGCGGGGGCTGGCTGGCTACACCTTC. This gives the protein CASSYGRGLAGYTF.

V gene TRBV7-9 combines with J gene TRBJ1-1; D might be TRBD1 (5 bases). CDR3 length: 16 amino acids. Germline V CDR1 and CDR2: SEHNR, FQNEAQ (reference sequence). Trimming shortened V by 4 bases and J by 8 bases, and 23 bases separated the two germline ends. CDR3 in amino acids: CASSSPTAGVKLEAFF. The CDR3 bases are TGTGCCAGCAGCTCACCGACAGCTGGAGTGAAGTTGGAAGCTTTCTTT.

This chain links TRBV6-5 with TRBJ2-7; D is ambiguous. V lost 4 bases, J lost 10 bases, and 14 bases lay in between. In germline, CDR1 is MNHEY, CDR2 SVGAGI. CDR3 length equals 12 residues. CDR3 protein: CASSSGPGSQYF. The DNA of the CDR3 is TGTGCCAGCAGTTCCGGACCGGGCTCTCAGTACTTC.

J is TRBJ2-4 and V is TRBV2, with D uncertain. Germline CDR1 SNHLY, CDR2 FYNNEI. V gave up 1 base and J gave up 8 bases, with 15 bases separating them. The CDR3 extends over 15 amino acids. CDR3 nucleotides: TGTGCCAGCAGTGAAGGTTTGGGGTCACCAGACATTCAGTACTTC. It yields the protein CASSEGLGSPDIQYF.

The chain is built from TRBV7-6 and TRBJ2-7; D remains ambiguous. The CDR3 extends over 15 amino acids. V lost 5 bases, J lost 2 bases, and 16 bases lay in between. CDR1 and CDR2 (germline): SGHVS, FNYEAQ. CDR3 DNA sequence: TGTGCCAGCAGCCCCAGGCCTATTGGAACCTACGAGCAGTACTTC. Amino acids: CASSPRPIGTYEQYF.

This clone occurred a few times. The chain carries TRBV7-9 and TRBJ2-5; D ambiguous. CDR1 is SEHNR, CDR2 FQNEAQ, per germline (reference sequence). With 5 bases removed from V and 4 bases from J, the gap between germline ends came to 11 bases. This CDR3 contains 13 residues. CDR3 bases: TGTGCCAGCAGCCCTATGGCGTCAGAGACCCAGTACTTC. This codes for CASSPMASETQYF.

The chain uses TRBV29-1 and TRBJ1-2; the match to TRBD1 covers 9 bases. CDR1 and CDR2 (germline): SQVTM, ANQGSEA. The CDR3 extends over 11 amino acids. The ends lost 6 bases at V and 7 bases at J; junction bases unmatched: 3. The CDR3 nucleotides read TGCAGCGTCGGGACAGGGTTTGGCTACACCTTC. It encodes CSVGTGFGYTF.

This clone was seen a handful of times. The chain employs TRBV30 and TRBJ2-7; TRBD1 matches 7 bases. CDR1 GTSNPN and CDR2 SVGIG come from the germline V gene (reference sequence). The CDR3 loop spans 12 amino acids. V gave up 5 bases and J gave up 2 bases; unmatched junction bases: 3. The CDR3, as DNA: TGTGCCTGGGGACAGGAGCCCTACGAGCAGTACTTC. Its translation: CAWGQEPYEQYF.

The table lists this clone with a few counts. CDR3 region: CSGVLSGTTYEQYF. In DNA, the CDR3 is TGCAGCGGAGTACTTTCCGGGACCACCTACGAGCAGTACTTC. The chain joins TRBV29-1 to TRBJ2-7; D possibly uses TRBD1 or TRBD2 (5 bases each). The germline V gene has CDR1 SQVTM and CDR2 ANQGSEA. V was cut by 7 bases and J by 2 bases, with 18 bases left in between. This CDR3 is built from 14 residues.

The rearrangement links TRBV9 to TRBJ2-2, with D tentatively TRBD1 (6 bases). V lost 2 bases, J lost 11 bases, and 13 bases lay in between. CDR1 is SGDLS, CDR2 YYNGEE, per germline. The CDR3 has 13 amino acids. The CDR3 region has the DNA TGTGCCAGCAGCGTCGGGTCAGGGGCCGAGCTGTTTTTT. It encodes CASSVGSGAELFF.

This chain connects TRBV29-1 to TRBJ2-2, with D uncertain. This CDR3 comprises 12 residues. Germline V gene sequence: CDR1 SQVTM, CDR2 ANQGSEA. The V gene lost 5 bases and the J gene lost 6 bases, with 10 bases spanning the gap. The CDR3 DNA is TGCAGCGTTACCCAGTCCTCCGGGGAGCTGTTTTTT. The encoded protein is CSVTQSSGELFF.

Only one count was recorded for this clone. The chain uses TRBV27 and TRBJ1-2, with 7 bases aligning to TRBD1. This CDR3 contains 13 residues. With V trimmed by 6 bases and J by 3 bases, 4 bases remained unmatched. Germline loops: CDR1 MNHEY, CDR2 SMNVEV (reference sequence). The CDR3 nucleotides are TGTGCCAGCAGCGGACAGGCCTACTATGGCTACACCTTC. Protein: CASSGQAYYGYTF.

The chain uses TRBV9 and TRBJ2-5, with D possibly matching TRBD2 (5 bases). The V gene's germline CDR1 is SGDLS and CDR2 YYNGEE. This CDR3 contains 12 residues. Trimming took 3 bases from V and 3 from J, leaving 6 bases between them. CDR3 sequence reads: CASSGLKETQYF. CDR3 in DNA: TGTGCCAGCAGCGGACTAAAAGAGACCCAGTACTTC.

The chain joins TRBV15 to TRBJ1-5; maybe TRBD1 (6 bases). The CDR3 has 15 residues. The V and J ends lost 0 bases and 3 bases respectively, with 9 bases between them. Germline CDR1 LNHNV, CDR2 YYDKDF (reference sequence). CDR3 nucleotide sequence: TGTGCCACCAGCAGAGATGGGGACACCAATCAGCCCCAGCATTTT. This encodes CATSRDGDTNQPQHF.

The chain carries TRBV7-6 and TRBJ2-1; D is possibly TRBD1 (5 bases). Per the germline V gene, CDR1 is SGHVS and CDR2 is FNYEAQ. CDR3 size: 12 residues. Trimming left V 5 bases short and J 11 bases short, with 13 bases between. Written as DNA, the CDR3 is TGTGCCAGCAGCGCCCGGACGGACAAGCAGTTCTTC. Residues: CASSARTDKQFF. The entire variable domain, with the rest obtained from reference TRBV7-6 and TRBJ2-1, is as follows: GAGVSQSPRYKVTKRGQDVALRCDPISGHVSLYWYRQALGQGPEFLTYFNYEAQQDKSGLPNDRFSAERPEGSISTLTIQRTEQRDSAMYRCASSARTDKQFFGPGTRLTVL.

This clone was seen more than once but under ten times. J is TRBJ2-1 and V is TRBV23-1; 13 bases line up with TRBD2. TRBV23-1 is an open reading frame whose function is uncertain. V shed 7 bases, J shed 10 bases, and the junction held 10 bases outside the gene matches. The CDR3 totals 15 residues. CDR3 region: CASKGLAGVSVEQFF. The CDR3 DNA reads as TGCGCCAGCAAAGGACTAGCGGGGGTTTCCGTCGAGCAGTTCTTC.

The chain carries TRBV10-3 and TRBJ2-7, with TRBD1 matching 8 bases. Germline V gene data show CDR1 as ENHRY and CDR2 as SYGVKD. Trimming at V came to 10 bases and at J to 0 bases, leaving 11 bases not matched to a gene. The CDR3 is made up of 15 amino acids. CDR3 sequence reads: CATVSGQEDSYEQYF. For the CDR3, the DNA is TGTGCCACCGTATCGGGACAGGAGGACTCCTACGAGCAGTACTTC.

Only one count was recorded for this clone. The gene calls are TRBV13 and TRBJ2-3; tentative D call: TRBD2 (5 bases). The germline CDR1 and CDR2 sequences are PRHDT and FYEKMQ (reference sequence). V was pared by 5 bases and J by 1 base, with 28 bases between. The length of the CDR3 is 20 residues. The CDR3 nucleotides read TGTGCCAGCAGCCGTCGAGGTAGCCGGGGTCCTTTATTCGGCACAGATACGCAGTATTTT. Protein product: CASSRRGSRGPLFGTDTQYF.